This T cell receptor beta chain appears in the sequencing data of a study of T-cell reconstitution after alpha-beta-depleted transplantation in children. This clonotype was observed at least ten times. As it was prepared, the TCRbeta library received unique molecular identifiers. One entry per CDR3 protein, called by TCRdb with MiXCR from the PCR reads. This sample yields more than 250,000 distinct CDR3 sequences, of which nearly 10% are seen a single time; about 9.4% belongs to the top ten. Trimming cost V 0 bases and J 0 bases, with 7 bases left between them. Per the germline V gene, CDR1 is SGHDT and CDR2 is YYEEEE. CDR3 length: 16 residues.

The TCR sequence derives from a human donor who donated a stem cell graft to a child with SCID. The specimen was PBMCs from the stem cell graft donor, collected from the stem cell graft. The genes are TRBV5-6 and TRBJ1-6; no firm D call. The CDR3: CASSLAGSSYNSPLHF. DNA of the CDR3: TGTGCCAGCAGCTTGGCCGGAAGCTCCTATAATTCACCCCTCCACTTT.